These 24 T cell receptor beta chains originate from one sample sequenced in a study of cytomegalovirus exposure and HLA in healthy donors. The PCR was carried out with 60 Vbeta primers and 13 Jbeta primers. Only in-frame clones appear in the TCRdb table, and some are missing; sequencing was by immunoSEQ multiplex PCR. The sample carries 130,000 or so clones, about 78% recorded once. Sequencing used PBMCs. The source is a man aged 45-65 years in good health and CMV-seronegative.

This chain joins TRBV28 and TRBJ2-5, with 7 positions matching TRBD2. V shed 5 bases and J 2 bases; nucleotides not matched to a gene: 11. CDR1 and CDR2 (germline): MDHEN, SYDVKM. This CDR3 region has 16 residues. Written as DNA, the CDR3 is TGTGCCAGCAGTCTCTCGTCTAGCGGCCAACAAGAGACCCAGTACTTC. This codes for CASSLSSSGQQETQYF.

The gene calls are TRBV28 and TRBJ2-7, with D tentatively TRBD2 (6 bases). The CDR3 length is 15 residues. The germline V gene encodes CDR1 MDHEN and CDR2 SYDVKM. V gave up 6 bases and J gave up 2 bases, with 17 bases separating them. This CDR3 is CASRQGRGLPYEQYF. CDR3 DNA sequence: TGTGCCAGCAGGCAGGGTCGGGGACTCCCCTACGAGCAGTACTTC.

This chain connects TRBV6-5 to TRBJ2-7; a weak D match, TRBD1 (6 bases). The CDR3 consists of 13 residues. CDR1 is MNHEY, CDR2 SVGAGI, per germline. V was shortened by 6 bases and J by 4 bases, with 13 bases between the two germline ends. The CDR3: CASRQGISYEQYF. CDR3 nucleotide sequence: TGTGCCAGCAGACAGGGAATCTCTTACGAGCAGTACTTC.

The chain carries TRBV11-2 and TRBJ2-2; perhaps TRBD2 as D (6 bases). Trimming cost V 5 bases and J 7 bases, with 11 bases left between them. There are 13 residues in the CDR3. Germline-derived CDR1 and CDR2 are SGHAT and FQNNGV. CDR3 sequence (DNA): TGTGCCAGCAGCCTGGAAGCGGGCGGGGAGCTGTTTTTT. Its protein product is CASSLEAGGELFF.

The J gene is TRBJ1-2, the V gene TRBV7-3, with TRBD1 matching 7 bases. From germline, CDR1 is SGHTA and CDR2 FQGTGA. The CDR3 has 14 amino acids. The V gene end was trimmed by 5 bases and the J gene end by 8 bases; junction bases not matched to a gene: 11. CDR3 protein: CASSEYDRVGGYTF. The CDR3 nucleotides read TGTGCCAGCAGCGAATACGACAGGGTTGGCGGCTACACCTTC.

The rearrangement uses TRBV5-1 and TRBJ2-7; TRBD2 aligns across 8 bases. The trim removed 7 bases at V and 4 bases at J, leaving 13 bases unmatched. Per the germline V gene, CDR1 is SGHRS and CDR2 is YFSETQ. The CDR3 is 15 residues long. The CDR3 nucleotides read TGCGCCAGCCGGAGGCCGGGAGGGCCTTTGTACGAGCAGTACTTC. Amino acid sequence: CASRRPGGPLYEQYF.

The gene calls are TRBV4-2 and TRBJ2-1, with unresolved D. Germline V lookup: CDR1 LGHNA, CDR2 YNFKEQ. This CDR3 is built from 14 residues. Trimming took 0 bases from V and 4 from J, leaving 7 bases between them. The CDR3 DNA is TGTGCCAGCAGCCAAGATCTACTATACAATGAGCAGTTCTTC. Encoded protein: CASSQDLLYNEQFF.

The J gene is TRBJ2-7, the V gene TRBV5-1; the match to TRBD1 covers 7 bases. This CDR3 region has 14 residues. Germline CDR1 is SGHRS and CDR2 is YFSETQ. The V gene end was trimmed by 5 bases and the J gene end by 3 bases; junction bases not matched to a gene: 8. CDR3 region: CASRPPGTDYEQYF. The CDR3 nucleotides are TGCGCCAGCAGACCTCCCGGGACAGACTACGAGCAGTACTTC.

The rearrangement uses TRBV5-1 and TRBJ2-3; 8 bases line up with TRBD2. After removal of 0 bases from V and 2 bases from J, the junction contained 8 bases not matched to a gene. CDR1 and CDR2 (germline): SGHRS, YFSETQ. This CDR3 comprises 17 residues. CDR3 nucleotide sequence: TGCGCCAGCAGCTTGGGGCTAGCGGGCATTTCCACAGATACGCAGTATTTT. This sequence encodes CASSLGLAGISTDTQYF.

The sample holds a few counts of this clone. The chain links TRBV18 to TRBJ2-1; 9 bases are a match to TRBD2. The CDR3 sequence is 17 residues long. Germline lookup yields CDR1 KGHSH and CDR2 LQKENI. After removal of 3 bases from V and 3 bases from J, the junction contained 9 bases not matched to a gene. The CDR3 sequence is CASSPTLAGVGYNEQFF. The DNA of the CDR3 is TGTGCCAGCTCACCCACATTAGCGGGAGTAGGCTACAATGAGCAGTTCTTC.

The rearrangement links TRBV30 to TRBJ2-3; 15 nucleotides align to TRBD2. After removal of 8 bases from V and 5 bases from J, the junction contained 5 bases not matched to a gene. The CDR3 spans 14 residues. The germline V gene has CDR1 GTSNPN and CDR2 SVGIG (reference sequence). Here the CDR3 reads CAGLAGGLQDTQYF. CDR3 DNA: TGTGCCGGACTAGCGGGAGGGTTACAAGATACGCAGTATTTT.

CDR3 bases: TGTGCCAGCAGTATCCGGGACGGAGGGCTCTCTGGGGCCAACGTCCTGACTTTC. Its translation: CASSIRDGGLSGANVLTF. The chain has TRBV27 and TRBJ2-6, with a weak D call TRBD2 (6 bases). CDR1 and CDR2 (germline): MNHEY, SMNVEV (reference sequence). Trimming shortened V by 5 bases and J by 0 bases, and 17 bases separated the two germline ends. The CDR3 extends over 18 amino acids.

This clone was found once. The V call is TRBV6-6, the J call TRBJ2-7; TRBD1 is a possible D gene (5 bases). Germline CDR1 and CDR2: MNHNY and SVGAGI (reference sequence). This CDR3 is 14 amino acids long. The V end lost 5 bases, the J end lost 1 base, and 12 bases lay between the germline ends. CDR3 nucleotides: TGTGCCAGCAGTCCGACAGATAATTCCTACGAGCAGTACTTC. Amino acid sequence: CASSPTDNSYEQYF.

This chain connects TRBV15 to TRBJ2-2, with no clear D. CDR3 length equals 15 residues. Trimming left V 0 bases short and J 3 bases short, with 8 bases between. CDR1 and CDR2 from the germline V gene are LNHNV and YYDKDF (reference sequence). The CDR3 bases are TGTGCCACCAGCAGAGATCTCCTTTACACCGGGGAGCTGTTTTTT. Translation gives CATSRDLLYTGELFF.

The CDR3 sequence: CASSPRGSETEAFF. The CDR3 DNA sequence: TGTGCCAGCAGCCCCCGAGGGAGCGAGACTGAAGCTTTCTTT. The genes are TRBV2 and TRBJ1-1; unclear D gene. Germline V lookup: CDR1 SNHLY, CDR2 FYNNEI. V lost 6 bases, J lost 5 bases, and 16 bases lay in between. The CDR3 length is 14 residues.

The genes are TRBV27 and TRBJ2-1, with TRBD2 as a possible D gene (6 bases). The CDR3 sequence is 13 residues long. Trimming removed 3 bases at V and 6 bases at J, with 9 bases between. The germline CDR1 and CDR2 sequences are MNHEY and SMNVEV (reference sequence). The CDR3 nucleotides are TGTGCCAGCAGTTTCGGGAGTAGCAATGAGCAGTTCTTC. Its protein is CASSFGSSNEQFF.

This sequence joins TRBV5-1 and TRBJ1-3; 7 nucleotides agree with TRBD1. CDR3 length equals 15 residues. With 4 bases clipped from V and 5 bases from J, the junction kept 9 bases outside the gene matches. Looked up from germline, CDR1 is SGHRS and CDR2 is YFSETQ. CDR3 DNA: TGCGCCAGCAGCCCCACCGGGACAGAAAGAAACACCATATATTTT. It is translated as CASSPTGTERNTIYF.

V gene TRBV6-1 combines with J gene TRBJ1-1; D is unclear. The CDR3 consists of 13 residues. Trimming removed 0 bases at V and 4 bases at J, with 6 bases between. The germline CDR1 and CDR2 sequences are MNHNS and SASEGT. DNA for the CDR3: TGTGCCAGCAGTGAAGCGACTGGCACTGAAGCTTTCTTT. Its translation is CASSEATGTEAFF.

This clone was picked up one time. CDR3 nucleotides: TGCGCCAGCAGCCCCGGTGAGTCTGGAAACACCATATATTTT. Translated: CASSPGESGNTIYF. The rearrangement joins TRBV5-1 to TRBJ1-3; unclear D gene. Trimming removed 4 bases at V and 1 base at J, with 9 bases between. Germline V gene data show CDR1 as SGHRS and CDR2 as YFSETQ. There are 14 residues in the CDR3. Looking up the rest from reference TRBV5-1 and TRBJ1-3 gives the full variable domain: KAGVTQTPRYLIKTRGQQVTLSCSPISGHRSVSWYQQTPGQGLQFLFEYFSETQRNKGNFPGRFSGRQFSNSRSEMNVSTLELGDSALYLCASSPGESGNTIYFGEGSWLTVV.

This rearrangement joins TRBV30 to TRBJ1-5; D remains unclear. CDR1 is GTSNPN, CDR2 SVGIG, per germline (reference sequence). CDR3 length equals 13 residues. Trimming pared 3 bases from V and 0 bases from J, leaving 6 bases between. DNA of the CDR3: TGTGCCTGGAGGGCGGATAGCAATCAGCCCCAGCATTTT. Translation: CAWRADSNQPQHF.

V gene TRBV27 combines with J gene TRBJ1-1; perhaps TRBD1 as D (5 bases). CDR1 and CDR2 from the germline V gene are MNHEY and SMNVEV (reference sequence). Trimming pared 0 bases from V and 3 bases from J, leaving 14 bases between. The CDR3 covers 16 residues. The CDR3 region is CASSLSIGRADTEAFF. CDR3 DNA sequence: TGTGCCAGCAGTTTATCGATTGGCAGGGCTGACACTGAAGCTTTCTTT.

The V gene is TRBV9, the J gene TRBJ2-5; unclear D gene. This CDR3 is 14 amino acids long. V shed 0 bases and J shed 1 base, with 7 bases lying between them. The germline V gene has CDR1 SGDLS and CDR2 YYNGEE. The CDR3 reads CASSVGNSQETQYF. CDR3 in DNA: TGTGCCAGCAGCGTAGGTAACAGCCAAGAGACCCAGTACTTC.

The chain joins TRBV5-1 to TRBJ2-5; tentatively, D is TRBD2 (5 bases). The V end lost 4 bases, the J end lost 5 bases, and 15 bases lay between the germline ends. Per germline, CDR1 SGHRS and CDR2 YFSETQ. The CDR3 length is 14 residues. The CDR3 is CASSPPGSGETQYF. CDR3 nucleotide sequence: TGCGCCAGCAGCCCCCCGGGAAGCGGTGAGACCCAGTACTTC.

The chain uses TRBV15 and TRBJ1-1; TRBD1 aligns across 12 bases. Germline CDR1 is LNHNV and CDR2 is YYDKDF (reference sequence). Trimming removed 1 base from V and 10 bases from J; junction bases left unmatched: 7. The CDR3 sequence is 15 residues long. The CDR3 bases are TGTGCCACCAGCAGAGCCGGGACAGGGGGCGGAGGAGCTTTCTTT. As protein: CATSRAGTGGGGAFF.